This TCR beta chain was captured by sequencing in a study of TIL therapy for anti-PD-1-resistant metastatic lung cancer. Notes on the study in general: Compared with baseline intratumoral T cells, expanded TIL cultures were more clonal and less diverse (approximately 6% vs 31%).

The CDR3 has 16 amino acids. CDR1 and CDR2 (germline): MGHDK, SYGVNS. Trimming at V came to 7 bases and at J to 3 bases, leaving 8 bases not matched to a gene. The libraries were made with immunoSEQ v3. Assay used: immunoSEQ multiplex PCR; TCRdb lists only in-frame clones, some missing. The sample consists of about 25,000 clones, around 77% of them appearing once. Time point given: pre-treatment sample, taken before nivolumab and TIL therapy. Pleural nodules or supraclavicular lymph nodes made up most of the excised metastases sampled. A remark on this clone: Its antigen is currently unknown.

This specimen consisted of tumor tissue, obtained at baseline. The clonotype was recovered from a person aged 25-79 years with non-small cell lung cancer. The chain recombines TRBV25-1 with TRBJ2-5; the match to TRBD2 covers 13 bases. The CDR3 nucleotides read TGTGCCAGCACCCCCGGACTAGCGGGGGCTAAAGAGACCCAGTACTTC. Amino acid sequence: CASTPGLAGAKETQYF.